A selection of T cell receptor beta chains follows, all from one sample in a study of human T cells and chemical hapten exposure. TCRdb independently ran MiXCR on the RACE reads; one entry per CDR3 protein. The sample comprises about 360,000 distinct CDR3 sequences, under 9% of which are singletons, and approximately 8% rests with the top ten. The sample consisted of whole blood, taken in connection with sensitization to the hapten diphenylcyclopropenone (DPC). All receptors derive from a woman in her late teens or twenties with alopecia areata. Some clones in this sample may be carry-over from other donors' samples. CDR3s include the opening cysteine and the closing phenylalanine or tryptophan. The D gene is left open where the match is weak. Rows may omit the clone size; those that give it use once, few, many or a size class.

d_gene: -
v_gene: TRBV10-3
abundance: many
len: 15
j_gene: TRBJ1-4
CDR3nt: TGTGCCATCAGTGGACAGCTTGCAACTAATGAAAAACTGTTTTTT
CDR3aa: CAISGQLATNEKLFF

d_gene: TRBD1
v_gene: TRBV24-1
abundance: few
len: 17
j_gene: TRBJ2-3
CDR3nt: TGTGCCACCAGTGACCGGACAGGGGGCGAATCGACAGATACGCAGTATTTT
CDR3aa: CATSDRTGGESTDTQYF

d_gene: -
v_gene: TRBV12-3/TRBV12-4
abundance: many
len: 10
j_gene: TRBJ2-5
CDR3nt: TGTGCCAGCCAACTCGAGACCCAGTACTTC
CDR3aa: CASQLETQYF

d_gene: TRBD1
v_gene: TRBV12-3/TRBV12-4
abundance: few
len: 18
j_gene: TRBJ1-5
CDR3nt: TGTGCCAGCAGCCGTGGGACAGGGGATAAAGATAACAATCAGCCCCAGCATTTT
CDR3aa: CASSRGTGDKDNNQPQHF

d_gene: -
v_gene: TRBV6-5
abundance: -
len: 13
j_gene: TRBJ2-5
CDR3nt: TGTGCCAGCAGGGCGAGTTGGCAAGAGACCCAGTACTTC
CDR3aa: CASRASWQETQYF

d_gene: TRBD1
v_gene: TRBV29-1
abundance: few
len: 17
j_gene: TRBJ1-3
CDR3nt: TGCAGCGTTGGACCGGGACAGGGAGACCCCTCTGGAAACACCATATATTTT
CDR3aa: CSVGPGQGDPSGNTIYF

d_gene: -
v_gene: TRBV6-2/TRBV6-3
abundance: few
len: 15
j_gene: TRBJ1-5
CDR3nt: TGTGCCAGCAGTTACAATCCCCCACGGGATCAGCCCCAGCATTTT
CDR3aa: CASSYNPPRDQPQHF

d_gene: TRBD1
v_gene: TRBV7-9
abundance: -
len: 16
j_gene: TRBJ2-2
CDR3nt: TGTGCCAGCAGCTTACCTCAGGGGGCCAATACCGGGGAGCTGTTTTTT
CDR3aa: CASSLPQGANTGELFF

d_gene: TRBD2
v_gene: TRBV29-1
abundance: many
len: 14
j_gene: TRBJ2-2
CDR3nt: TGCAGCGTTGAAACTAGCGGGGTGACCGGGGAGCTGTTTTTT
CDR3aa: CSVETSGVTGELFF

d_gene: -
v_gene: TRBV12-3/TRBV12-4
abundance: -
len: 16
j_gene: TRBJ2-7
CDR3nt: TGTGCCAGCAGCCCTGTCGAAGGGCCCTCCTTGGACGAGCAGTACTTC
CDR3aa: CASSPVEGPSLDEQYF

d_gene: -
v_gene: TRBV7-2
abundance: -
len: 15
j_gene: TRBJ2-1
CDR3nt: TGTGCCAGCAGCTTTCTAGCGGGTCCCCCAGGGGGGAAGTTCTTC
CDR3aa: CASSFLAGPPGGKFF

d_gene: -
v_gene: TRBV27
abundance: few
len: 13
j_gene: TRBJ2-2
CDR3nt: TGTGCCAGCAGTCGCCAGGCAGGCGGGGAGCTGTTTTTT
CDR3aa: CASSRQAGGELFF

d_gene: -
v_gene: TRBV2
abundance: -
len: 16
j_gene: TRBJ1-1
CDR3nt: TGTGCCAGCATTGGATACGGGACCTCCGAGGGCACTGAAGCTTTCTTT
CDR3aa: CASIGYGTSEGTEAFF

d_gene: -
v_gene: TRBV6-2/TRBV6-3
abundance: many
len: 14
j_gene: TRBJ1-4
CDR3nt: TGTGCCAGCAGTTATCGGCATCCCAATGAAAAACTGTTTTTT
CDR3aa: CASSYRHPNEKLFF

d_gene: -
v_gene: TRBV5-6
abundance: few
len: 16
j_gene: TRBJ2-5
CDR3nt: TGTGCCAGCAGCTTGGCCGGAGGCAGGATGGGTGAAGCCCAGTACTTC
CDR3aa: CASSLAGGRMGEAQYF

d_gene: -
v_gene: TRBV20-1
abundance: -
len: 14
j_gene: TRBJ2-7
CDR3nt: TGCAGTGTTCCGCCCCCGACAGACTCCTACGAGCAGTACTTC
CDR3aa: CSVPPPTDSYEQYF

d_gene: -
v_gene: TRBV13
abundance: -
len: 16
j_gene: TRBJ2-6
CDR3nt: TGTGCCAGCAGCAAGCTTCGGAGCTCTGGGGCCAACGTCCTGACTTTC
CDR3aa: CASSKLRSSGANVLTF

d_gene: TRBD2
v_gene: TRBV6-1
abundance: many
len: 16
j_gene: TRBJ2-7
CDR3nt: TGTGCCAGCAGTGAATTCCCTAGCGGGGGCAGAGGGGAGCAGTACTTC
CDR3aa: CASSEFPSGGRGEQYF

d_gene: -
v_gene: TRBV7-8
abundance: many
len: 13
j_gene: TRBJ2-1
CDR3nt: TGTGCCAGCAGCGCCGACCTGGTAGATGAGCAGTTCTTC
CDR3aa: CASSADLVDEQFF

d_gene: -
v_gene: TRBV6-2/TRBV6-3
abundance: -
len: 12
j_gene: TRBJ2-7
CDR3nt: TGTGCCAGCCACAGGGGGGGCTACGAGCAGTACTTC
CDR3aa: CASHRGGYEQYF

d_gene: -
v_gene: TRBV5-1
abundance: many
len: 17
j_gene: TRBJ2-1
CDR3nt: TGCGCCAGCAGCTTGATCGGCTCCCAGAGCTCCTACAATGAGCAGTTCTTC
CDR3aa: CASSLIGSQSSYNEQFF

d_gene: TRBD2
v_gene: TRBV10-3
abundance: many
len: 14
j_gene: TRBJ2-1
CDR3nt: TGTGCCATCAGTGATCGGTCTAGCGGGAATGAGCAGTTCTTC
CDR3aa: CAISDRSSGNEQFF

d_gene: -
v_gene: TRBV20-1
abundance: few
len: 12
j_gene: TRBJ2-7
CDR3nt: TGCAGTGCTAGACTCAGAGACTACGAGCAGTACTTC
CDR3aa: CSARLRDYEQYF

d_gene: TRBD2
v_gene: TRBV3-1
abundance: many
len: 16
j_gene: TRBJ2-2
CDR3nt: TGTGCCAGCAGCCAGGTACTAGCGGCGAACACCGGGGAGCTGTTTTTT
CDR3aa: CASSQVLAANTGELFF

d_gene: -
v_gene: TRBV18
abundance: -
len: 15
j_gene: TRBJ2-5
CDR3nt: TGTGCCAGCTCACCACCGTTTTCAGAAATAGAGACCCAGTACTTC
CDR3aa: CASSPPFSEIETQYF

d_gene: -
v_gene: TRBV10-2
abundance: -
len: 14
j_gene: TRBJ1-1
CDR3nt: TGCGCCAGCAGTGAGATTCTTCAGGCCACTGAAGCTTTCTTT
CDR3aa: CASSEILQATEAFF

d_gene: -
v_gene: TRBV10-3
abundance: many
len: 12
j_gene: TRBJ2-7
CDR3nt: TGTGCCATCAGTGGGGGGGCCGACGAGCAGTACTTC
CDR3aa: CAISGGADEQYF

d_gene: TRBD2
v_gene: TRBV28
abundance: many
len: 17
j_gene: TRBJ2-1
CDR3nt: TGTGCCAGCAGTCCCGAGGGAGCGGGGGGCGTCCGCAATGAGCAGTTCTTC
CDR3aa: CASSPEGAGGVRNEQFF

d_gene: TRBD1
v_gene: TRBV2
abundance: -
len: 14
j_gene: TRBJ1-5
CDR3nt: TGTGCCAGCAGTGTGGAGGGGGCTCAACAGCCCCAGCATTTT
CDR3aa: CASSVEGAQQPQHF

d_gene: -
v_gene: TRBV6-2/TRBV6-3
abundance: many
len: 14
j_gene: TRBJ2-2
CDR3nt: TGTGCCAGCAGTAACCCCACGGAAGCCGGGGAGCTGTTTTTT
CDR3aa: CASSNPTEAGELFF

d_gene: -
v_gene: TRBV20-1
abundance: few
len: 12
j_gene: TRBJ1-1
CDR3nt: TGCAGTGCTAGAGATCCAGGAAGTGAAGCTTTCTTT
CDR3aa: CSARDPGSEAFF

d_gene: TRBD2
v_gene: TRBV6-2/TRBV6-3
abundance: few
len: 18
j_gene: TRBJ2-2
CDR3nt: TGTGCCAGCAGTTCGAGACTAGCGGGAGGCCGGGGCACCGGGGAGCTGTTTTTT
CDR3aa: CASSSRLAGGRGTGELFF

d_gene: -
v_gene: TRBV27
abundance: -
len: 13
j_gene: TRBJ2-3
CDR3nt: TGTGCCAGCAGTTTATCGATCTTAGATACGCAGTATTTT
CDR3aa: CASSLSILDTQYF

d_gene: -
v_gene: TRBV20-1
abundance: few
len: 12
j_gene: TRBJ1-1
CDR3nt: TGCAGTGCCGGCAACAGGGTCACTGAAGCTTTCTTT
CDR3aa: CSAGNRVTEAFF

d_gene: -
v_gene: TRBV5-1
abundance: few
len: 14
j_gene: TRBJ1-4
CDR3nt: TGCGCCAGCCGCGGGAGCACAACTAATGAAAAACTGTTTTTT
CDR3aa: CASRGSTTNEKLFF

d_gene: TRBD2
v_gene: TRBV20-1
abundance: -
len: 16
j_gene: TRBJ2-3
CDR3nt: TGCAGTGCTAGAGACCCCAGAGCGGGGGAACCAGATACGCAGTATTTT
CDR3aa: CSARDPRAGEPDTQYF

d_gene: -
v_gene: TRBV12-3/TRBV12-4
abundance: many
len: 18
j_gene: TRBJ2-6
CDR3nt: TGTGCCAGCAGTTTACGGCTGCGGGGCCTCTCTGGGGCCAACGTCCTGACTTTC
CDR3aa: CASSLRLRGLSGANVLTF

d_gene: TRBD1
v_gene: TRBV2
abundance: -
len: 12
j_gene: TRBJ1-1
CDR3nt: TGTGCCAGCGCGAGGGGGCACACTGAAGCTTTCTTT
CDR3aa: CASARGHTEAFF

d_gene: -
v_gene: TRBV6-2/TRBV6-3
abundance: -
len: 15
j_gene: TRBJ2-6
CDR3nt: TGTGCCAGCAGCCTTGAGATGACTGGGGCCAACGTCCTGACTTTC
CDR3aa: CASSLEMTGANVLTF

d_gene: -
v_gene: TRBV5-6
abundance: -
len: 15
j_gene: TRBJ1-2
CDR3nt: TGTGCCAGCAGCTTAACCAGGGGAGAGGGCTATGGCTACACCTTC
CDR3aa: CASSLTRGEGYGYTF

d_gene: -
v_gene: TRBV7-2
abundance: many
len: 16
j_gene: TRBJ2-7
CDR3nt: TGTGCCAGCAGCTTAGTGGGGTCCGGGGCCTACTACGAGCAGTACTTC
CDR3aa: CASSLVGSGAYYEQYF

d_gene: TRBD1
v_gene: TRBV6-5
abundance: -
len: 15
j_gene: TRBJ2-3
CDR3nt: TGTGCCAGCAGTGAAACAGGGGGAAGCACAGATACGCAGTATTTT
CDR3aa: CASSETGGSTDTQYF

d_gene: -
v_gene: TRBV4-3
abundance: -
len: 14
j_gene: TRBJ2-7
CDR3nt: TGCGCCAGCAGCCCTGCACCAAGATCTTACGAGCAGTACTTC
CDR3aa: CASSPAPRSYEQYF

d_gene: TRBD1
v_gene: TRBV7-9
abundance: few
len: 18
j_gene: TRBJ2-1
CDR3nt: TGTGCCAGCAGCTTTTGGCAGGTACGGACAGGAAATTCCAATGAGCAGTTCTTC
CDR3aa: CASSFWQVRTGNSNEQFF

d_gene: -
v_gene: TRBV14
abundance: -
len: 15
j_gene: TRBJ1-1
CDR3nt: TGTGCCAGCAGCCTACCGGAGGCTATAGGCACTGAAGCTTTCTTT
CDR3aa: CASSLPEAIGTEAFF

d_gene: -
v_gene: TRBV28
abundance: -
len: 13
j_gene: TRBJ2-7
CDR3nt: TGTGCCAGCTTTGGAATCGGAGCCTACGAGCAGTACTTC
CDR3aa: CASFGIGAYEQYF

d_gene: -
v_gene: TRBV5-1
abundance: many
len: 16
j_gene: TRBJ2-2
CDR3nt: TGCGCCAGCAGCTTGGGAGCGGATCCGAACACCGGGGAGCTGTTTTTT
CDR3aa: CASSLGADPNTGELFF

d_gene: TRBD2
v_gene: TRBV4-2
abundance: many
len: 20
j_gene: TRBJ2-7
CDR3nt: TGTGCCAGCAGCCAAGGTGAGGGACTAGCGGGGGGGAAGTCAACCTACGAGCAGTACTTC
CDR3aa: CASSQGEGLAGGKSTYEQYF